These T cell receptor beta chains were read from a single sample in a study of molecular identifiers for immune sequencing clone quantification. TCRdb called the PCR reads again in MiXCR, with one record for every CDR3 protein. The data show 40,000 to 65,000 distinct CDR3 sequences, just over 35% seen once. The specimen was naive CD8+ T cells from blood, with Jurkat cell RNA spiked in. The receptors originated from a human donor in good health. Some libraries in this study had Jurkat cell RNA spiked in. Both conserved end residues are part of each CDR3. D genes are given only for firm matches. Rows give clone size only sometimes, using once, few, many, or a class for an expanded clone.

few	TRBV5-6	TRBJ2-7	NA	CASSLGQGMGEQYF	TGTGCCAGCAGCTTGGGGCAGGGCATGGGCGAGCAGTACTTC
NA	TRBV27	TRBJ2-3	TRBD1	CASSSLDRGLTDTQYF	TGTGCCAGCAGTTCGCTGGACAGGGGGCTGACAGATACGCAGTATTTT
few	TRBV29-1	TRBJ2-7	NA	CSALTGHEQYF	TGCAGCGCACTAACAGGGCACGAGCAGTACTTC
NA	TRBV7-9	TRBJ2-3	NA	CASSPRHPSTDTQYF	TGTGCCAGCAGCCCCCGGCACCCTAGCACAGATACGCAGTATTTT
NA	TRBV28	TRBJ1-4	NA	CASSFGADEKLFF	TGTGCCAGCAGTTTCGGGGCCGATGAAAAACTGTTTTTT
NA	TRBV19	TRBJ2-5	TRBD2	CASSSGSYVVF	TGTGCCAGTAGTAGCGGGAGCTATGTGGTCTTC
NA	TRBV12-3/TRBV12-4	TRBJ2-7	NA	CASSPWTALKDEQYF	TGTGCCAGCAGTCCGTGGACAGCTCTCAAGGACGAGCAGTACTTC
NA	TRBV20-1	TRBJ2-1	NA	CSASVPSGSSYNEQFF	TGCAGTGCTAGTGTCCCCTCAGGGAGCTCCTACAATGAGCAGTTCTTC
NA	TRBV7-9	TRBJ2-3	TRBD2	CASDQGLTDTQYF	TGTGCCAGCGACCAGGGACTAACAGATACGCAGTATTTT
NA	TRBV4-3	TRBJ1-4	NA	CASSQVWGDEKLFF	TGCGCCAGCAGCCAAGTATGGGGGGACGAAAAACTGTTTTTT
NA	TRBV28	TRBJ2-7	NA	CASSFGTSVYEQYF	TGTGCCAGCAGTTTCGGGACATCAGTCTACGAGCAGTACTTC
many	TRBV12-3/TRBV12-4	TRBJ2-3	NA	CASSLGGTGTDTQYF	TGTGCCAGCAGTTTAGGCGGGACCGGTACAGATACGCAGTATTTT
NA	TRBV4-3	TRBJ2-1	TRBD2	CASSQGLAESSYNEQFF	TGCGCCAGCAGCCAGGGACTAGCGGAGAGCTCCTACAATGAGCAGTTCTTC
many	TRBV7-9	TRBJ2-2	NA	CASSLKTGELFF	TGTGCCAGCAGCTTAAAGACCGGGGAGCTGTTTTTT
many	TRBV12-3/TRBV12-4	TRBJ2-3	NA	CASSFGGTSTDTQYF	TGTGCCAGCAGTTTCGGGGGTACCAGCACAGATACGCAGTATTTT
few	TRBV13	TRBJ2-5	NA	CASSLVLRGAYQETQYF	TGTGCCAGCAGCTTAGTACTGAGGGGGGCCTACCAAGAGACCCAGTACTTC
few	TRBV28	TRBJ2-1	NA	CASSPVTSYNEQFF	TGTGCCAGCAGTCCCGTGACTAGTTACAATGAGCAGTTCTTC
NA	TRBV28	TRBJ2-7	NA	CASCLGQLYELYF	TGTGCCAGCTGTTTAGGTCAGCTCTACGAGCTGTACTTC
many	TRBV6-5	TRBJ1-4	NA	CASSYSGEKLFF	TGTGCCAGCAGTTACTCGGGTGAAAAACTGTTTTTT
NA	TRBV28	TRBJ1-3	NA	CATRAPGGGNTIYF	TGTGCCACCCGCGCGCCCGGGGGTGGAAACACCATATATTTT
few	TRBV7-6	TRBJ1-3	NA	CASSGTDGRSGNTIYF	TGTGCCAGCAGCGGAACCGACGGACGCTCTGGAAACACCATATATTTT
NA	TRBV28	TRBJ2-7	TRBD1	CASSSDRGGGYEQYF	TGTGCCAGCAGTTCCGACAGGGGAGGAGGGTACGAGCAGTACTTC